Below, 27 T cell receptor beta chains from the same sample are listed, as sequenced in a study of PD-1 blockade in classical Hodgkin lymphoma. After autologous stem cell transplantation all patients relapsed, and prior brentuximab vedotin exposure differed between cohorts. Clones were read by immunoSEQ multiplex PCR, and TCRdb kept only the in-frame ones, dropping some. The data show around 20,000 clones, around 67% seen once. Sequencing used peripheral blood mononuclear cells (PBMCs), obtained before the second cycle of nivolumab. These receptors were taken from a human donor with classical Hodgkin lymphoma.

This chain uses TRBV19 with TRBJ1-1; the D is unclear. The CDR3 has 14 amino acids. The germline V gene has CDR1 LNHDA and CDR2 SQIVND (reference sequence). V lost 3 bases and J 1 base, leaving 9 bases between the germline ends. CDR3 sequence (DNA): TGTGCCAGTAGTATGGTGGGGAAGAACACTGAAGCTTTCTTT. Amino acids: CASSMVGKNTEAFF.

The V call is TRBV28, the J call TRBJ2-4, with a tentative D call TRBD2 (6 bases). The germline gives CDR1 MDHEN, CDR2 SYDVKM. The CDR3 totals 11 residues. V shed 8 bases and J shed 7 bases, with 9 bases lying between them. The CDR3, as DNA: TGTGCCAGCTCGACTAGGAACATTCAGTACTTC. Translated: CASSTRNIQYF.

This clone appeared a single time. One end of the junction varies from germline; a read error may be responsible. The chain carries TRBV28 and TRBJ1-5, with D perhaps TRBD1 (6 bases). The germline gives CDR1 MDHEN, CDR2 SYDVKM. The CDR3 is 13 residues long. The CDR3 bases are TGTGCCAGCTGTTTCTTTCAGGGGCAGCCCCAGCATTTT. As protein: CASCFFQGQPQHF. Together with reference TRBV28 and TRBJ1-5, the CDR3 gives the full variable domain: DVKVTQSSRYLVKRTGEKVFLECVQDMDHENMFWYRQDPGLGLRLIYFSYDVKMKEKGDIPEGYSVSREKKERFSLILESASTNQTSMYLCASCFFQGQPQHFGDGTRLSIL.

The V call is TRBV27, the J call TRBJ1-5, with D uncertain. The CDR3 is made up of 15 amino acids. V was shortened by 5 bases and J by 2 bases, with 13 bases between the two germline ends. Germline CDR1 is MNHEY and CDR2 is SMNVEV (reference sequence). CDR3 loop: CASSALGSRNQPQHF. CDR3 DNA sequence: TGTGCCAGCAGTGCCCTAGGGTCGCGCAATCAGCCCCAGCATTTT.

The chain carries TRBV19 and TRBJ2-5; no firm D call. This CDR3 region has 13 residues. Germline V CDR1 and CDR2: LNHDA, SQIVND (reference sequence). Trimming took 7 bases from V and 4 from J, leaving 13 bases between them. CDR3 sequence: CASNQRVGETQYF. The CDR3 nucleotides read TGTGCCAGTAATCAAAGGGTGGGAGAGACCCAGTACTTC. The whole variable domain, remainder taken from reference TRBV19 and TRBJ2-5, is DGGITQSPKYLFRKEGQNVTLSCEQNLNHDAMYWYRQDPGQGLRLIYYSQIVNDFQKGDIAEGYSVSREKKESFPLTVTSAQKNPTAFYLCASNQRVGETQYFGPGTRLLVL.

In this sample, this clone turned up a few times. This chain uses TRBV4-1 with TRBJ2-4; no clear D. The germline CDR1 and CDR2 sequences are MGHRA and YSYEKL. The CDR3 covers 17 residues. V shed 1 base and J shed 2 bases, with 15 bases lying between them. CDR3 sequence (DNA): TGCGCCAGCAGCCAAGGGGTTGGGGTCCCTTCCAAAAACATTCAGTACTTC. Translation: CASSQGVGVPSKNIQYF.

V and J are TRBV19 and TRBJ2-3; 8 bases match TRBD2. CDR3 length: 16 residues. V shed 4 bases and J 3 bases; nucleotides not matched to a gene: 9. Germline V gives CDR1 LNHDA, CDR2 SQIVND (reference sequence). The CDR3 bases are TGTGCCAGTAGTACACAGAGCGGGAGTGGGACAGATACGCAGTATTTT. Translating it yields CASSTQSGSGTDTQYF.

The chain recombines TRBV7-8 with TRBJ2-3; 7 bases map to TRBD2. The CDR3 has 15 amino acids. J lost 6 bases, V lost 1 base, and 7 bases had no gene match. Germline-derived CDR1 and CDR2 are SGHVS and FQNEAQ. CDR3 bases: TGTGCCAGCAGCTTAGTTGCGGGAGTAACGGATACGCAGTATTTT. This translates into CASSLVAGVTDTQYF.

J is TRBJ2-1 and V is TRBV7-9; 8 nucleotides agree with TRBD1. The V segment lost 5 bases and the J segment 5 bases; nucleotides outside the gene matches: 5. This CDR3 region has 14 residues. Per the germline V gene, CDR1 is SEHNR and CDR2 is FQNEAQ (reference sequence). CDR3: CASSGQGEHNEQFF. In DNA, the CDR3 is TGTGCCAGCAGCGGACAGGGAGAGCACAATGAGCAGTTCTTC.

The CDR3: CASSPEAETSWNTYEQYF. CDR3 nucleotide sequence: TGCGCCAGCAGCCCAGAGGCCGAGACAAGTTGGAATACCTACGAGCAGTACTTC. The chain employs TRBV4-1 and TRBJ2-7; no clear D. Germline V gives CDR1 MGHRA, CDR2 YSYEKL. V was shortened by 4 bases and J by 2 bases, with 24 bases between the two germline ends. The CDR3 is 18 amino acids.

The genes are TRBV20-1 and TRBJ2-7; D is uncertain. The CDR3 runs to 11 residues. With 0 bases removed from V and 7 bases from J, the gap between germline ends came to 7 bases. Germline V lookup: CDR1 DFQATT, CDR2 SNEGSKA (reference sequence). CDR3 coding DNA: TGCAGTGCTAGAGATCCCGGGGAGCAGTACTTC. Amino acids: CSARDPGEQYF.

The V and J genes are TRBV11-2 and TRBJ2-5; 7 bases match TRBD2. V trimming: 2 bases; J trimming: 5 bases; junction bases outside the gene matches: 8. The CDR3 extends over 15 amino acids. Germline V gives CDR1 SGHAT, CDR2 FQNNGV. The CDR3 DNA follows: TGTGCCAGCAGCTTATCGCCGGGGGGAGGGGAGACCCAGTACTTC. Amino acid sequence: CASSLSPGGGETQYF.

The genes are TRBV2 and TRBJ2-1; 7 bases fit TRBD1. The CDR3 has 15 residues. Germline CDR1 and CDR2: SNHLY and FYNNEI. Losses at the gene ends were 4 bases for V and 5 bases for J; bases not matched to a gene: 8. For the CDR3, the DNA is TGTGCCAGCAGTGTTTTTTGGGGACAGAACAATGAGCAGTTCTTC. Residues: CASSVFWGQNNEQFF.

The rearrangement uses TRBV4-1 and TRBJ2-5; D might be TRBD1 or TRBD2, each matching 5 bases. The CDR3 is made up of 18 amino acids. V was cut by 4 bases and J by 1 base, with 22 bases left in between. Per germline, CDR1 MGHRA and CDR2 YSYEKL. CDR3 DNA sequence: TGCGCCAGCAGCCGTATCTCTACTGGCGAGGGGATCCAAGAGACCCAGTACTTC. Residues: CASSRISTGEGIQETQYF.

The CDR3 loop reads CASSSFHRGPNTEAFF. The CDR3 DNA follows: TGTGCCAGCAGCTCGTTTCACAGGGGGCCGAACACTGAAGCTTTCTTT. J is TRBJ1-1 and V is TRBV11-2, with 9 bases lining up with TRBD1. V trimming: 4 bases; J trimming: 1 base; junction bases outside the gene matches: 7. The V gene's germline CDR1 is SGHAT and CDR2 FQNNGV. The CDR3 sequence is 16 residues long.

This chain links TRBV11-3 with TRBJ2-1; D is tentatively TRBD1 or TRBD2 (6 bases each). This CDR3 is built from 13 residues. The germline V and J ends were trimmed by 5 bases and 4 bases, with 9 bases remaining between them. From germline, CDR1 is SGHNT and CDR2 YENEEA. CDR3 residues: CASSQGGYNEQFF. The DNA for the CDR3 is TGTGCCAGCAGCCAAGGGGGGTACAATGAGCAGTTCTTC. The variable domain in full, completed from reference TRBV11-3 and TRBJ2-1, reads EAGVVQSPRYKIIEKKQPVAFWCNPISGHNTLYWYLQNLGQGPELLIRYENEEAVDDSQLPKDRFSAERLKGVDSTLKIQPAELGDSAVYLCASSQGGYNEQFFGPGTRLTVL.

The V and J genes are TRBV14 and TRBJ2-6; D gene uncertain. The germline V gene encodes CDR1 SGHDN and CDR2 FVKESK. V gave up 0 bases and J gave up 0 bases, with 15 bases separating them. The length of the CDR3 is 19 residues. CDR3 DNA sequence: TGTGCCAGCAGCCAAGATAGAGGTATCCGAATCTCTGGGGCCAACGTCCTGACTTTC. Translated, it gives CASSQDRGIRISGANVLTF.

CDR3 region: CASRRQGAGTGELFF. The CDR3 DNA is TGTGCCAGCCGCCGACAGGGGGCGGGCACCGGGGAGCTGTTTTTT. The chain joins TRBV11-2 to TRBJ2-2; 10 bases align to TRBD1. The germline V gene encodes CDR1 SGHAT and CDR2 FQNNGV. J lost 4 bases, V lost 8 bases, and 7 bases had no gene match. This CDR3 comprises 15 residues.

This clone has only a few counts. This chain connects TRBV4-1 to TRBJ2-3; 8 bases agree with TRBD1. J gave up 3 bases and V 0 bases, and 8 bases lay outside the gene matches. The germline V gene has CDR1 MGHRA and CDR2 YSYEKL. The CDR3 is made up of 17 amino acids. The CDR3 DNA follows: TGCGCCAGCAGCCAAGATCGGACAGGGTCGATTACAGATACGCAGTATTTT. Protein product: CASSQDRTGSITDTQYF.

This clone was recorded a few times. V gene TRBV10-1 combines with J gene TRBJ1-3; the D is unclear. V lost 6 bases to trimming and J lost 0 bases, with 12 bases between them. This CDR3 has 15 residues. Germline lookup yields CDR1 WNHNN and CDR2 SYGVQD (reference sequence). The CDR3 loop reads CASRSDGNSGNTIYF. CDR3 nucleotide sequence: TGCGCCAGCAGATCGGACGGAAACTCTGGAAACACCATATATTTT.

The rearrangement uses TRBV6-5 and TRBJ2-4; the D gene is possibly TRBD2 (6 bases). In germline, CDR1 is MNHEY, CDR2 SVGAGI. With 4 bases removed from V and 3 bases from J, the gap between germline ends came to 10 bases. The CDR3 extends over 14 amino acids. CDR3 sequence: CASSSLGGKNIQYF. CDR3 bases: TGTGCCAGCAGTTCATTGGGGGGCAAAAACATTCAGTACTTC.

The chain is built from TRBV27 and TRBJ2-7; the match to TRBD1 covers 7 bases. With V trimmed by 5 bases and J by 9 bases, 4 bases remained unmatched. The CDR3 spans 11 residues. Germline V gives CDR1 MNHEY, CDR2 SMNVEV (reference sequence). DNA for the CDR3: TGTGCCAGCAGTACAGGGGAAGGGCAGTACTTC. Its protein is CASSTGEGQYF.

The CDR3 is CASSQGLEVYNEQFF. Written as DNA, the CDR3 is TGTGCCAGCAGCCAGGGACTAGAGGTCTACAATGAGCAGTTCTTC. The V and J genes are TRBV4-2 and TRBJ2-1, with 8 positions matching TRBD2. The CDR3 loop spans 15 amino acids. The germline gives CDR1 LGHNA, CDR2 YNFKEQ. Germline trimming cut 3 bases from V and 3 bases from J; bases unmatched to any gene: 4.

The V and J genes are TRBV5-6 and TRBJ1-5; D uncertain. This CDR3 has 14 amino acids. Trimming took off 2 bases at V and 0 bases at J, with 6 bases between the two ends. Per germline, CDR1 SGHDT and CDR2 YYEEEE. CDR3 residues: CASSLRHSNQPQHF. CDR3 coding DNA: TGTGCCAGCAGCTTACGGCATAGCAATCAGCCCCAGCATTTT.

CDR3 DNA: TGCGCCAGCAGTGAGCCGCCGACGGGTTTCTCCGAGCAGTACTTC. Its protein product is CASSEPPTGFSEQYF. This chain joins TRBV10-2 and TRBJ2-7; D gene uncertain. The CDR3 has 15 residues. Germline V gives CDR1 WSHSY, CDR2 SAAADI. The ends were cut back, 2 bases at V and 6 bases at J, with 17 bases in the middle.

This chain joins TRBV25-1 and TRBJ2-1; possibly TRBD2 for D (6 bases). The length of the CDR3 is 13 residues. V dropped 1 base and J dropped 7 bases, with 8 bases sitting between them. Germline CDR1 reads MGHDK; CDR2 reads SYGVNS. In nucleotides, the CDR3 is TGTGCCAGCAGTGAATCTGGGAGGAATGAGCAGTTCTTC. This codes for CASSESGRNEQFF.

This chain uses TRBV4-1 with TRBJ2-1, with TRBD2 matching 8 bases. V gave up 0 bases and J gave up 6 bases; unmatched junction bases: 10. Germline V gene lookup returns CDR1 MGHRA and CDR2 YSYEKL. This CDR3 comprises 17 residues. The CDR3, as DNA: TGCGCCAGCAGCCAAGATTGGCGGGAGGCCACCCCCAATGAGCAGTTCTTC. Its translation: CASSQDWREATPNEQFF.